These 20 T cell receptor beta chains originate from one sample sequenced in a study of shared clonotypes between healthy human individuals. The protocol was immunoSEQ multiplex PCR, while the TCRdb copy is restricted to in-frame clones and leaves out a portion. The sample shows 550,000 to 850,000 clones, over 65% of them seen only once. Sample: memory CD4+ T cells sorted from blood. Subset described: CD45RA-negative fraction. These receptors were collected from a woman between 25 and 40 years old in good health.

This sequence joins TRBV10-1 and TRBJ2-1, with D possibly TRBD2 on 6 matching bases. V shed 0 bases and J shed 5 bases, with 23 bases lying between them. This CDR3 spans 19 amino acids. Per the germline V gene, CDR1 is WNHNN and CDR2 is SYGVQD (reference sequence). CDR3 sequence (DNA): TGCGCCAGCAGTGAGTCGCGGGGCGTGCGGGCGGCTGATCACAATGAGCAGTTCTTC. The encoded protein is CASSESRGVRAADHNEQFF.

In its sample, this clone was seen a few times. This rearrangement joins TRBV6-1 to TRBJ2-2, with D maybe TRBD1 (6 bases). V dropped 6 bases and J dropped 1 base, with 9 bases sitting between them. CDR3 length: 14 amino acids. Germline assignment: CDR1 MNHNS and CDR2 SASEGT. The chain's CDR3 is CASRVGQNTGELFF. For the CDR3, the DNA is TGTGCCAGCAGGGTGGGACAGAACACCGGGGAGCTGTTTTTT.

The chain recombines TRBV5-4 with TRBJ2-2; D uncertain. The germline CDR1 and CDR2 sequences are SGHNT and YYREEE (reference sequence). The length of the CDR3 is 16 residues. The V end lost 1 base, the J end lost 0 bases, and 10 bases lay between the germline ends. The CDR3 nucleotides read TGTGCCAGCAGCTTGTATAGCCTAGCGAACACCGGGGAGCTGTTTTTT. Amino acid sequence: CASSLYSLANTGELFF.

For the CDR3, the DNA is TGTGCCAGCAGCTTAGGGGCCGGGACAGGAACGTATGAAGCTTTCTTT. As protein: CASSLGAGTGTYEAFF. The chain recombines TRBV7-9 with TRBJ1-1; 8 bases agree with TRBD1. V lost 1 base to trimming and J lost 7 bases; unmatched junction nucleotides: 11. The germline V gene has CDR1 SEHNR and CDR2 FQNEAQ (reference sequence). This CDR3 is 16 amino acids long. The complete variable domain, with remaining parts taken from reference TRBV7-9 and TRBJ1-1, reads DTGVSQNPRHKITKRGQNVTFRCDPISEHNRLYWYRQTLGQGPEFLTYFQNEAQLEKSRLLSDRFSAERPKGSFSTLEIQRTEQGDSAMYLCASSLGAGTGTYEAFFGQGTRLTVV.

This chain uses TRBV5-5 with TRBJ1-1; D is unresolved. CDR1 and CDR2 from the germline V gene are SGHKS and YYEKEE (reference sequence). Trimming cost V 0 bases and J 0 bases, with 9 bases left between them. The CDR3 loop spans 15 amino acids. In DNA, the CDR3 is TGTGCCAGCAGCTTGGCCGCATCGATGAACACTGAAGCTTTCTTT. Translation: CASSLAASMNTEAFF.

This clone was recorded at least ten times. CDR3 amino acids: CASSDSAGVGYEQYF. For the CDR3, the DNA is TGCGCCAGCAGTGACTCAGCGGGAGTGGGCTACGAGCAGTACTTC. The chain recombines TRBV10-1 with TRBJ2-7, with 8 nucleotides matching TRBD2. This CDR3 has 15 residues. V shed 3 bases and J 3 bases; nucleotides not matched to a gene: 7. Germline CDR1 and CDR2: WNHNN and SYGVQD (reference sequence).

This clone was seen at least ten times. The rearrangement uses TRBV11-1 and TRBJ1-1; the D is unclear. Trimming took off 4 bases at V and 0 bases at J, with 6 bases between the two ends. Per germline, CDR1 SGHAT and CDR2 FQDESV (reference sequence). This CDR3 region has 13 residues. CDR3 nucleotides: TGTGCCAGCAGCTCGCAGATGAACACTGAAGCTTTCTTT. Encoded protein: CASSSQMNTEAFF.

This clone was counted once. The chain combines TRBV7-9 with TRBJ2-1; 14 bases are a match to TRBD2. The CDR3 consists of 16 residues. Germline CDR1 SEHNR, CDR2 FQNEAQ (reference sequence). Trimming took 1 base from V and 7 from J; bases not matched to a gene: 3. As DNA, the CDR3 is TGTGCCAGCAGCTTAGGGACTAGCGGGAGGTGGAATGAGCAGTTCTTC. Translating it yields CASSLGTSGRWNEQFF.

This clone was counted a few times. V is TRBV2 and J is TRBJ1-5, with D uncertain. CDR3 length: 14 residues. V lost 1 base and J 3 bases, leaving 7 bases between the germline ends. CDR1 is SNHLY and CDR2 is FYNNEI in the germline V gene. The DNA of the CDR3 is TGTGCCAGCAGTGAAGGGAATGACAATCAGCCCCAGCATTTT. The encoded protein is CASSEGNDNQPQHF.

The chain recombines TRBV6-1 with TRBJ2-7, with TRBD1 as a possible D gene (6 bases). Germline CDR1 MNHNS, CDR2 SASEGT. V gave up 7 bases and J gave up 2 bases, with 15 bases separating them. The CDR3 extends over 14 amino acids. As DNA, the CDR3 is TGTGCCAGCAAACGGACAGAAAGTCCCTACGAGCAGTACTTC. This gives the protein CASKRTESPYEQYF.

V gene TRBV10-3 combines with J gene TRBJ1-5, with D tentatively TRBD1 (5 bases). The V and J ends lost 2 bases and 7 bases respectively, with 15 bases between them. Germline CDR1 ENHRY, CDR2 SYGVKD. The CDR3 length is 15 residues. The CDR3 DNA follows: TGTGCCATCAGTGAGCGGGACCCAGGGCGACAGCCCCAGCATTTT. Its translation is CAISERDPGRQPQHF.

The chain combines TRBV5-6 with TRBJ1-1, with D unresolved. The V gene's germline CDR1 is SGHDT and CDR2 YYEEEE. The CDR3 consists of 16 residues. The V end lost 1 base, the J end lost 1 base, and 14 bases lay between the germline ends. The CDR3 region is CASSLFSPFSNTEAFF. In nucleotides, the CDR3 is TGTGCCAGCAGCTTGTTTTCACCATTCTCGAACACTGAAGCTTTCTTT.

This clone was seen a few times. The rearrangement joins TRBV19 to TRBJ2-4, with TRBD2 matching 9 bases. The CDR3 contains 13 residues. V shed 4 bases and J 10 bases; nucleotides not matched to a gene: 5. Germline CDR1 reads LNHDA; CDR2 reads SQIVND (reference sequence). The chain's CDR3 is CASSTTAGGIQYF. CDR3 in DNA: TGTGCCAGTAGTACGACGGCGGGGGGGATTCAGTACTTC.

In DNA, the CDR3 is TGTGCCACCGGGAGAGGGGAAGACTATGGCTACACCTTC. Amino acids: CATGRGEDYGYTF. The chain uses TRBV28 and TRBJ1-2, with D tentatively TRBD1 (5 bases). Germline assignment: CDR1 MDHEN and CDR2 SYDVKM. CDR3 length equals 13 residues. V was clipped by 10 bases and J by 3 bases, with 15 bases between them.

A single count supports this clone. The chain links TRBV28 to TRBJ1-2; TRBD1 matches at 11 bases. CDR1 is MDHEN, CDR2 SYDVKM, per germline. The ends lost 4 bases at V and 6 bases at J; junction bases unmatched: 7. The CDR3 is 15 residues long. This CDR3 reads CASSSPPGQGDGYTF. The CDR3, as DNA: TGTGCCAGCAGTTCCCCCCCGGGACAGGGGGATGGCTACACCTTC.

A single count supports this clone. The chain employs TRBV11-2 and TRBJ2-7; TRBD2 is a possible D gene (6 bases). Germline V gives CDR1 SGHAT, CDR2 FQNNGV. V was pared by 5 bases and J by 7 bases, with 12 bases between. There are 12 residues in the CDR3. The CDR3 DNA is TGTGCCAGCAGCGTCGGGGGTTATGAGCAGTACTTC. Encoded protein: CASSVGGYEQYF.

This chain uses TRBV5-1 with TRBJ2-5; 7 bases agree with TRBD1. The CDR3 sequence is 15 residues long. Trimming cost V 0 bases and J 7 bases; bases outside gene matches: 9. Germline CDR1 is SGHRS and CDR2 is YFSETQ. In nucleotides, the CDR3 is TGCGCCAGCAGCTTGGCCGATCGGGACAGCCCGACCCAGTACTTC. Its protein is CASSLADRDSPTQYF.

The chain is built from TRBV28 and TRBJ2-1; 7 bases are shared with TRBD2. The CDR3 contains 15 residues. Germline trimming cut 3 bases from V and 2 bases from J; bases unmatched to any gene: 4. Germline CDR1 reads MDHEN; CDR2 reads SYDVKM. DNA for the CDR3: TGTGCCAGCAGTTTGGCTAGCGGTCCCTACAATGAGCAGTTCTTC. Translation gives CASSLASGPYNEQFF.

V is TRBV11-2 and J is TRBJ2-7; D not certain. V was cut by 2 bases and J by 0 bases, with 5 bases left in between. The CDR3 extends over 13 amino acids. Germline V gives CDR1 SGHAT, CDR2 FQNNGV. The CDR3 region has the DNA TGTGCCAGCAGCTTAACATTCTCCTACGAGCAGTACTTC. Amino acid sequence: CASSLTFSYEQYF.

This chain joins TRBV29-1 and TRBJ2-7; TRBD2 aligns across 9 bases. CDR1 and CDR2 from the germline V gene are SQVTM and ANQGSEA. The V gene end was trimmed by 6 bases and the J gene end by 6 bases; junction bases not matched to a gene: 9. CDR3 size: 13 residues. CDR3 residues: CSVGLAGDSEQYF. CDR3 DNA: TGCAGCGTCGGCTTAGCGGGAGACAGCGAGCAGTACTTC.